Listed below are T cell receptor beta chains from one sample, sequenced in a study of blood T cell repertoires in COVID-19. Here immunoSEQ multiplex PCR was the method, and the copy in TCRdb shows in-frame clones only, minus some. The sample includes 86,000 or so clones, roughly 86% of them seen just once. Material for sequencing was peripheral blood. Receptor source: an elderly woman with acute or convalescent COVID-19. Both conserved end residues are part of each CDR3. Fields, in order: J gene, D gene, V gene, clone size, CDR3 DNA, CDR3 protein. D genes are given only for firm matches. Clone size is not always given. Where it is, it says once, few, many or a class for expanded clones.

TRBJ2-1,TRBD2,TRBV11-3,-,TGTGCCAGCAGCTCGGGACTAGCGAATGAGCAGTTCTTC,CASSSGLANEQFF
TRBJ1-4,TRBD1,TRBV19,-,TGTGCCAGTAGTATCCGGACAGGCCTTGCAACTAATGAAAAACTGTTTTTT,CASSIRTGLATNEKLFF
TRBJ2-5,-,TRBV6-5,-,TGTGCCAGCAGTTACTCCGGGAGTCCCACTCAAGAGACCCAGTACTTC,CASSYSGSPTQETQYF
TRBJ2-2,-,TRBV24-1,-,TGTGCCACCAGTGATCAAGGGCAGGGGCGAACCGGGGAGCTGTTTTTT,CATSDQGQGRTGELFF
TRBJ2-3,-,TRBV4-2,-,TGTGCCAGCAGCCAAGATAAAGGGGGCACAGATACGCAGTATTTT,CASSQDKGGTDTQYF
TRBJ2-5,TRBD2,TRBV18,-,TGTGCCAGCTCACCACGGCTAGCGGGACAAGAGACCCAGTACTTC,CASSPRLAGQETQYF
TRBJ1-2,-,TRBV28,-,TGTGCCAGCAGCACTAGCTCCTATGGCTACACCTTC,CASSTSSYGYTF
TRBJ1-1,TRBD1,TRBV11-1,-,TGTGCCAGCAGCATGAGGACAGGGAAAAACACTGAAGCTTTCTTT,CASSMRTGKNTEAFF
TRBJ1-2,-,TRBV5-1,-,TGCGCCAGCAGCGCAGGAGGTCCGGACTATGGCTACACCTTC,CASSAGGPDYGYTF
TRBJ2-7,TRBD2,TRBV5-1,-,TGCGCCAGCAGCTTTAGCGGGAGTGGGCCTAATGAGCAGTACTTC,CASSFSGSGPNEQYF
TRBJ1-6,-,TRBV18,-,TGTGCCAGCTCACCGTTGCAGGGGCCACCCCTCCACTTT,CASSPLQGPPLHF
TRBJ2-3,-,TRBV27,-,TGTGCCAGCAGTTTAGTGTCAGGGGCAACAGATACGCAGTATTTT,CASSLVSGATDTQYF
TRBJ2-2,TRBD1,TRBV5-1,-,TGCGCCAGCAGCCGGGACAGGGAGGGGACCGGGGAGCTGTTTTTT,CASSRDREGTGELFF
TRBJ1-2,-,TRBV23-1,-,TGCGCCAGCAGTCCTAAGGAGAGCTACACCTTC,CASSPKESYTF
TRBJ1-5,TRBD1,TRBV19,-,TGTGCCAGTACCATGGGGACAGGGTTCAATCAGCCCCAGCATTTT,CASTMGTGFNQPQHF
TRBJ1-3,-,TRBV3-1/TRBV3-2,-,TGTGCCAGCAGCCCGACACCGAGCTCTGGAAACACCATATATTTT,CASSPTPSSGNTIYF
TRBJ1-2,TRBD1,TRBV27,few,TGTGCCAGCAGGGGACAGGGGGCTAACTATGGCTACACCTTC,CASRGQGANYGYTF
TRBJ2-2,TRBD2,TRBV9,once,TGTGCCAGCAGCGTATACGGGGGGGACACCGGGGAGCTGTTTTTT,CASSVYGGDTGELFF
TRBJ2-7,TRBD1,TRBV4-1,-,TGCGCCAGCAGCCCAAGTGGGACAGGCATCTACGAGCAGTACTTC,CASSPSGTGIYEQYF
TRBJ2-1,TRBD2,TRBV19,-,TGTGCCAGTAGTTCCCCTAGCGGGAGTCGGTACAATGAGCAGTTCTTC,CASSSPSGSRYNEQFF
TRBJ1-2,TRBD1,TRBV19,-,TGTGCCAGTAGTACCCCTTCAGGGGGCGATTCTAACTATGGCTACACCTTC,CASSTPSGGDSNYGYTF
TRBJ2-5,-,TRBV7-9,-,TGTGCCAGCAGAAGGACGACGGGGACAATCGAGACCCAGTACTTC,CASRRTTGTIETQYF
TRBJ1-2,TRBD1,TRBV7-2,-,TGTGCCAGCAGCTCCTTTACAGGGGGCTATGGCTACACCTTC,CASSSFTGGYGYTF
TRBJ2-5,-,TRBV19,few,TGTGCCAGTAGTATGGAGGGGGCAAGTCGGATCGAGACCCAGTACTTC,CASSMEGASRIETQYF
TRBJ1-3,-,TRBV9,-,TGTGCCAGCAGCGTGCAGACAGGCCTCTCTGGAAACACCATATATTTT,CASSVQTGLSGNTIYF
TRBJ1-5,-,TRBV28,few,TGTGCCAGCCTAGAGCGGGGACGGGGCAATCAGCCCCAGCATTTT,CASLERGRGNQPQHF
TRBJ1-2,TRBD1,TRBV4-1,-,TGCGCCAGCAGCCAATACCAGGGGGACCCTAACTATGGCTACACCTTC,CASSQYQGDPNYGYTF
TRBJ1-3,-,TRBV10-3,-,TGTGCCATCAGTGACGAGGCGCTCCTTTCCTCTGGAAACACCATATATTTT,CAISDEALLSSGNTIYF
TRBJ2-7,-,TRBV28,-,TGTGCCAGCAGCTCTGGCATGGACGAGCAGTACTTC,CASSSGMDEQYF
TRBJ1-2,-,TRBV5-4,-,TGTGCCAGCAGCTTAAGGGGCAAGGGCTACACCTTC,CASSLRGKGYTF
TRBJ1-1,TRBD1,TRBV2,-,TGTGCCAGCAGCCCCGAGATCGACAGGGGCCCCACTGAAGCTTTCTTT,CASSPEIDRGPTEAFF
TRBJ2-3,TRBD2,TRBV19,-,TGTGCCAGTAGTTCCGGACACATAAGCGGGGGGGCAGGTCCGCAGTATTTT,CASSSGHISGGAGPQYF
TRBJ2-1,-,TRBV5-1,-,TGCGCCAGCTTGGAGGGGGCAACGTACAATGAGCAGTTCTTC,CASLEGATYNEQFF
TRBJ2-3,-,TRBV5-1,once,TGCGCCAGCAGCTTGTGGTCCGGGACAAACACAGATACGCAGTATTTT,CASSLWSGTNTDTQYF
TRBJ1-5,TRBD1,TRBV3-1/TRBV3-2,-,TGTGCCAGCAGCCCTTCGGGACAGGGGGCTCAGCCCCAGCATTTT,CASSPSGQGAQPQHF
TRBJ2-7,TRBD2,TRBV28,-,TGTGCCAGCAGGCCAGATCGAACTAGCGGGAGTTACGAGCAGTACTTC,CASRPDRTSGSYEQYF
TRBJ2-3,-,TRBV7-2,few,TGTGCCAGCAGCTCGACAGACACAGATACGCAGTATTTT,CASSSTDTDTQYF
TRBJ2-7,TRBD2,TRBV27,-,TGTGCCAGCAGTGCCCCTCTGACTAGCCGGGGATCAGGCGAGCAGTACTTC,CASSAPLTSRGSGEQYF
TRBJ2-2,-,TRBV11-2,-,TGTGCCAGCAGCTTAGGAGGGGGAGCCGGGGAGCTGTTTTTT,CASSLGGGAGELFF
TRBJ2-1,TRBD2,TRBV27,-,TGTGCCAGCAGTCCTGGGAGACTAGCGGGACATTACAATGAGCAGTTCTTC,CASSPGRLAGHYNEQFF
TRBJ1-6,TRBD1,TRBV19,-,TGTGCCACCGCAATGATGACAGGGGGCTCGGGTCGTTCACCCCTCCACTTT,CATAMMTGGSGRSPLHF
TRBJ1-5,TRBD1,TRBV19,few,TGTGCCAGTAGTTTTGGAACAGGGGCCCCTGAGGCCCAGCATTTT,CASSFGTGAPEAQHF
TRBJ2-1,-,TRBV5-1,-,TGCGCCAGCAGCTTGAATTCCGGTGCTCACCAGTTCTTC,CASSLNSGAHQFF
TRBJ2-7,TRBD2,TRBV10-3,once,TGTGCCATCAGTGAGGGACTAGCGGGTGTCGAGCAGTACTTC,CAISEGLAGVEQYF
TRBJ2-7,TRBD1,TRBV9,-,TGTGCCAGCAGCGTAGGGGGACAGGGCCCCTACGAGCAGTACTTC,CASSVGGQGPYEQYF
TRBJ1-1,TRBD1,TRBV18,-,TGTGCCAGCGGCGCACAGGGGCGGACTGAAGCTTTCTTT,CASGAQGRTEAFF
TRBJ1-2,-,TRBV9,once,TGTGCCAGCAGCGTCTCTATTACAGAAGGCTACACCTTC,CASSVSITEGYTF
TRBJ2-7,TRBD2,TRBV3-1/TRBV3-2,-,TGTGCCAGCAGCCAACAGGCGGGGGGGGTCCACGAGCAGTACTTC,CASSQQAGGVHEQYF
TRBJ2-5,-,TRBV19,-,TGTGCCAGTAGTATATCTCCAGCGGCTCAGGAGACCCAGTACTTC,CASSISPAAQETQYF
TRBJ2-1,-,TRBV7-9,once,TGTGCCAGCAGCTCAGGGGACGAGCAGTTCTTC,CASSSGDEQFF
TRBJ2-7,TRBD1,TRBV19,-,TGTGCCAGTAGTACCGGGACAGGGAGCTCCTACGAGCAGTACTTC,CASSTGTGSSYEQYF
TRBJ1-4,-,TRBV3-1/TRBV3-2,-,TGTGCCAGCAGCCAAGATTACGCGGGGCCAAAGAATGAAAAACTGTTTTTT,CASSQDYAGPKNEKLFF
TRBJ2-6,-,TRBV7-8,-,TGTGCCAGCAGCTTGAACCCGGGACAAAACTCTGGGGCCAACGTCCTGACTTTC,CASSLNPGQNSGANVLTF
TRBJ1-3,TRBD1,TRBV13,-,TGTGCCAGCAGCTTAGGATCCGGACAGGGAACTGGAAACACCATATATTTT,CASSLGSGQGTGNTIYF